This T cell receptor beta chain was found in a study of CD8 T cells in ankylosing spondylitis. Trimming cost V 2 bases and J 0 bases; bases outside gene matches: 11. Germline lookup yields CDR1 SGHVS and CDR2 FQNEAQ. CDR3 length: 18 amino acids. This clonotype was picked up many times. Its target is unknown. TCRdb redid the calling of the 5' RACE reads with MiXCR, one entry per CDR3 protein. Seen here are around 210,000 distinct CDR3 sequences, 7.5% to 9.5% observed once, and the top ten hold around 4.9%. Broader study findings: Seemingly characteristic of ankylosing spondylitis blood was a TCR beta motif consisting of several highly homologous variants.

This chain connects TRBV7-8 to TRBJ2-3; 7 nucleotides match TRBD2. Sequenced sample: blood, either unsorted or a sorted T cell fraction (not recorded which). The sequence was collected from a female donor with ankylosing spondylitis or in good health (not recorded which). The CDR3 bases are TGTGCCAGCAGCTTACCCACAAGGAGCGGGGCTAGCACAGATACGCAGTATTTT. Its protein is CASSLPTRSGASTDTQYF.